The source of this TCR beta chain is a study of cytomegalovirus exposure and HLA in healthy donors. Study-level background: There were fewer than 130 million unique TCR beta sequences, drawn from about 179 million T cells, in an earlier analysis. General study points: V- and J-gene trimming of TCR beta was linked (in a later analysis) to a missense DCLRE1C variant.

A note on this clone: Its antigen is as yet unknown.

Germline V gives CDR1 SGHTA, CDR2 FQGTGA. V dropped 5 bases and J dropped 0 bases, with 12 bases sitting between them. This CDR3 comprises 15 residues. 60 Vbeta and 13 Jbeta primers were used in PCR. Generated by immunoSEQ multiplex PCR, the TCRdb table keeps only in-frame clones and is missing some. The sample contains tens of thousands of clones, around 70% of which appear only once. The sequencing input was PBMCs. This rearrangement joins TRBV7-3 to TRBJ2-3; tentative D call: TRBD2 (6 bases). The clonotype comes from a woman between 45 and 65 years old in good health and CMV-seropositive. The CDR3 DNA sequence: TGTGCCAGCAGCCCGGGACTGGCTAGCACAGATACGCAGTATTTT. It yields the protein CASSPGLASTDTQYF. The variable domain in full, with the rest retrieved from reference TRBV7-3 and TRBJ2-3, is GAGVSQTPSNKVTEKGKYVELRCDPISGHTALYWYRQSLGQGPEFLIYFQGTGAADDSGLPNDRFFAVRPEGSVSTLKIQRTERGDSAVYLCASSPGLASTDTQYFGPGTRLTVL.